What follows are 27 T cell receptor beta chains derived from one specimen sequenced in a study of blood T cell repertoires in COVID-19. The protocol was immunoSEQ multiplex PCR, while the TCRdb copy is restricted to in-frame clones and leaves out a portion. Among around 250,000 clones listed, approximately 82% were seen once. The sample was peripheral blood. These receptors all stem from a woman between 18 and 29 years old with acute or convalescent COVID-19.

V usage is TRBV20-1 and J usage is TRBJ1-2; 7 bases line up with TRBD1. CDR1 and CDR2 from the germline V gene are DFQATT and SNEGSKA (reference sequence). The trim removed 3 bases at V and 2 bases at J, leaving 21 bases unmatched. This CDR3 spans 19 amino acids. This chain's CDR3 is CSASGFYGTEPFRNYGYTF. CDR3 nucleotides: TGCAGTGCTAGTGGATTCTACGGGACAGAGCCTTTTAGAAACTATGGCTACACCTTC.

This rearrangement joins TRBV3-1 (or the pseudogene TRBV3-2) to TRBJ1-2, with D possibly being TRBD1 (6 bases). Between the trimmed V and J ends, which lost 5 bases and 8 bases, there was a span of 18 bases. Germline CDR1 is LGHDT and CDR2 is YNNKEL (reference sequence). The CDR3 loop spans 14 amino acids. The CDR3 coding sequence is TGTGCCAGCAGCTCCCTAACAGGGATGAGGGGCTACACCTTC. Amino acids: CASSSLTGMRGYTF.

This clone occurred a few times. The rearrangement links TRBV5-1 to TRBJ2-2; 10 positions agree with TRBD2. The V segment lost 1 base and the J segment 7 bases; nucleotides outside the gene matches: 10. CDR3 length: 17 amino acids. Germline V gene lookup returns CDR1 SGHRS and CDR2 YFSETQ. The CDR3 is CASSLRPAGGQNGELFF. The DNA for the CDR3 is TGCGCCAGCAGCTTGCGCCCAGCGGGAGGGCAGAACGGGGAGCTGTTTTTT.

This clone was picked up one time. The CDR3 bases are TGTGCCAGCAGCAAAGCTGTGTGGGGGGACACTGAAGCTTTCTTT. Its translation: CASSKAVWGDTEAFF. The chain uses TRBV21-1 and TRBJ1-1. TRBV21-1 is noted as a pseudogene. The length of the CDR3 is 15 residues.

The chain carries TRBV29-1 and TRBJ2-7; 8 bases match TRBD1. The CDR3 has 14 amino acids. Germline V CDR1 and CDR2: SQVTM, ANQGSEA. V shed 4 bases, J shed 0 bases, and the junction held 5 bases outside the gene matches. For the CDR3, the DNA is TGCAGCGTTGGACAGGGGTCGTCCTCCTACGAGCAGTACTTC. Protein: CSVGQGSSSYEQYF.

This chain uses TRBV5-1 with TRBJ2-3, with 14 bases lining up with TRBD2. Looked up from germline, CDR1 is SGHRS and CDR2 is YFSETQ. This CDR3 is 16 amino acids long. Losses at the gene ends were 4 bases for V and 7 bases for J; bases not matched to a gene: 8. The CDR3 bases are TGCGCCAGCAGCCCGACTAGCGGGAGGGCCGGGAATACGCAGTATTTT. Residues: CASSPTSGRAGNTQYF.

The chain uses TRBV19 and TRBJ2-3; TRBD1 agrees at 7 bases. The trim removed 2 bases at V and 4 bases at J, leaving 0 bases unmatched. CDR3 length equals 13 residues. Germline CDR1 is LNHDA and CDR2 is SQIVND (reference sequence). For the CDR3, the DNA is TGTGCCAGTAGTATACAGGGGGCAGATACGCAGTATTTT. Translation gives CASSIQGADTQYF.

This chain uses TRBV5-6 with TRBJ2-1; D may be TRBD2 (6 bases). With 4 bases removed from V and 1 base from J, the gap between germline ends came to 21 bases. Germline V gene lookup returns CDR1 SGHDT and CDR2 YYEEEE. The CDR3 spans 18 residues. CDR3: CASSPKYFRERSYNEQFF. Here the CDR3 DNA reads TGTGCCAGCAGCCCTAAATATTTTCGGGAGAGGTCCTACAATGAGCAGTTCTTC. Full variable domain (missing parts from reference TRBV5-6 and TRBJ2-1): DAGVTQSPTHLIKTRGQQVTLRCSPKSGHDTVSWYQQALGQGPQFIFQYYEEEERQRGNFPDRFSGHQFPNYSSELNVNALLLGDSALYLCASSPKYFRERSYNEQFFGPGTRLTVL.

The chain links TRBV19 to TRBJ1-4, with a weak D call TRBD1 (5 bases). In germline, CDR1 is LNHDA, CDR2 SQIVND (reference sequence). V was shortened by 8 bases and J by 5 bases, with 27 bases between the two germline ends. CDR3 length equals 18 residues. This CDR3 is CASESTVGRGATNEKLFF. In DNA, the CDR3 is TGTGCCAGTGAGTCAACTGTGGGGCGCGGGGCCACGAATGAAAAACTGTTTTTT.

The chain couples TRBV7-3 to TRBJ1-3, with 9 bases matching TRBD1. The ends lost 3 bases at V and 4 bases at J; junction bases unmatched: 16. Germline CDR1 reads SGHTA; CDR2 reads FQGTGA. This CDR3 comprises 19 residues. Here the CDR3 reads CASSLAGQGLSPRGNTIYF. As DNA, the CDR3 is TGTGCCAGCAGCTTGGCGGGACAGGGACTTTCTCCGCGGGGAAACACCATATATTTT.

V gene TRBV21-1 combines with J gene TRBJ1-1; the D call in the table, TRBD1, was not verified against the DNA. TRBV21-1 is a recognized pseudogene. The CDR3 covers 18 residues. The CDR3 DNA follows: TGTGCCAGCAGCAGACCGCGAAACCTGCAGGCTTATAACACTGAAGCTTTCTTT. Its protein is CASSRPRNLQAYNTEAFF.

This sequence joins TRBV11-1 and TRBJ2-1, with D possibly TRBD1 on 6 matching bases. V was clipped by 1 base and J by 9 bases, with 16 bases between them. Germline lookup yields CDR1 SGHAT and CDR2 FQDESV (reference sequence). CDR3 length equals 15 residues. The CDR3 loop is CASSLEGQGLGEQFF. The CDR3 DNA sequence: TGTGCCAGCAGCTTAGAGGGACAAGGGCTTGGTGAGCAGTTCTTC.

V is TRBV24-1 and J is TRBJ2-1; D might be TRBD1 (5 bases). Trimming cost V 5 bases and J 0 bases, with 7 bases left between them. There are 14 residues in the CDR3. Germline V gene data show CDR1 as KGHDR and CDR2 as SFDVKD. The CDR3 is CATSAQGSYNEQFF. Here the CDR3 DNA reads TGTGCCACCAGTGCCCAGGGCTCCTACAATGAGCAGTTCTTC.

This rearrangement joins TRBV28 to TRBJ2-7; perhaps TRBD2 as D (5 bases). Germline CDR1 and CDR2: MDHEN and SYDVKM. Trimming pared 5 bases from V and 7 bases from J, leaving 21 bases between. The CDR3 runs to 15 residues. CDR3: CASSLIAPSGGEQYF. The CDR3 DNA follows: TGTGCCAGCAGTCTTATAGCCCCCTCGGGCGGGGAGCAGTACTTC. The variable domain in full, with the rest retrieved from reference TRBV28 and TRBJ2-7, is DVKVTQSSRYLVKRTGEKVFLECVQDMDHENMFWYRQDPGLGLRLIYFSYDVKMKEKGDIPEGYSVSREKKERFSLILESASTNQTSMYLCASSLIAPSGGEQYFGPGTRLTVT.

The chain joins TRBV27 to TRBJ2-7; D uncertain. V dropped 3 bases and J dropped 4 bases, with 7 bases sitting between them. The CDR3 length is 12 residues. The germline V gene has CDR1 MNHEY and CDR2 SMNVEV (reference sequence). The CDR3: CASSFPGYEQYF. The DNA for the CDR3 is TGTGCCAGCAGTTTCCCCGGGTACGAGCAGTACTTC.

This clone was counted a single time. The chain is built from TRBV7-9 and TRBJ2-1; weak D call: TRBD1 (6 bases). The CDR3 is 13 residues long. CDR1 is SEHNR and CDR2 is FQNEAQ in the germline V gene (reference sequence). V lost 7 bases, J lost 6 bases, and 13 bases lay in between. CDR3 protein: CASTLGRGNEQFF. The CDR3 coding sequence is TGTGCCAGCACCTTGGGCAGGGGCAATGAGCAGTTCTTC.

Here the CDR3 DNA reads TGTGCCAGCAGCCAAGGGCTTAAGACCCAGTACTTC. Amino acid sequence: CASSQGLKTQYF. The V and J genes are TRBV3-1 (or the pseudogene TRBV3-2) and TRBJ2-5; D is unclear. This CDR3 spans 12 amino acids. Germline V gene data show CDR1 as LGHDT and CDR2 as YNNKEL (reference sequence). Trimming took 1 base from V and 6 from J, leaving 6 bases between them.

The rearrangement joins TRBV18 to TRBJ1-4, with a weak D call TRBD1 (5 bases). V was pared by 0 bases and J by 0 bases, with 11 bases between. The CDR3 contains 17 residues. The germline CDR1 and CDR2 sequences are KGHSH and LQKENI. In nucleotides, the CDR3 is TGTGCCAGCTCACCACCAACAGGAGTAGCAACTAATGAAAAACTGTTTTTT. Residues: CASSPPTGVATNEKLFF.

The sample holds one count of this clone. The chain carries TRBV3-1 (or the pseudogene TRBV3-2) and TRBJ1-1, with D possibly being TRBD1 (6 bases). The CDR3 has 13 residues. The germline V and J ends were trimmed by 4 bases and 10 bases, with 16 bases remaining between them. From germline, CDR1 is LGHDT and CDR2 YNNKEL (reference sequence). This CDR3 is CASSRRQDQVAFF. The CDR3 DNA follows: TGTGCCAGCAGCCGACGACAGGACCAAGTAGCTTTCTTT.

This chain uses TRBV6-1 with TRBJ1-3; TRBD1 might be the D (6 bases). CDR3 length equals 14 residues. Per germline, CDR1 MNHNS and CDR2 SASEGT. Trimming removed 0 bases at V and 4 bases at J, with 7 bases between. The CDR3 nucleotides read TGTGCCAGCAGTGAAGCCAGGGGAGGAAACACCATATATTTT. Translated: CASSEARGGNTIYF.

This rearrangement joins TRBV5-4 to TRBJ1-2, with D possibly being TRBD1 (5 bases). Germline V lookup: CDR1 SGHNT, CDR2 YYREEE (reference sequence). CDR3 length: 14 residues. V lost 4 bases to trimming and J lost 3 bases, with 13 bases between them. The CDR3 sequence: CASSSPPGYYGYTF. In nucleotides, the CDR3 is TGTGCCAGCAGCAGCCCGCCAGGGTACTATGGCTACACCTTC.

The sample holds a few counts of this clone. CDR3 in amino acids: CATKGWGGGELFF. The CDR3, as DNA: TGTGCCACCAAAGGTTGGGGGGGCGGGGAGCTGTTTTTT. The chain employs TRBV7-2 and TRBJ2-2; 7 nucleotides match TRBD2. This CDR3 contains 13 residues. J lost 7 bases, V lost 10 bases, and 9 bases had no gene match. In germline, CDR1 is SGHTA, CDR2 FQGNSA.

The chain employs TRBV5-4 and TRBJ2-1; perhaps TRBD2 as D (5 bases). The CDR3 has 14 residues. CDR1 SGHNT and CDR2 YYREEE come from the germline V gene (reference sequence). The V and J ends lost 0 bases and 4 bases respectively, with 8 bases between them. This CDR3 reads CASSLAEVYNEQFF. The CDR3 nucleotides read TGTGCCAGCAGCTTGGCGGAGGTGTACAATGAGCAGTTCTTC.

The chain joins TRBV5-1 to TRBJ2-1; 10 bases fit TRBD2. The germline CDR1 and CDR2 sequences are SGHRS and YFSETQ. V was pared by 4 bases and J by 9 bases, with 13 bases of the junction left unmatched. The CDR3 is 16 amino acids. The chain's CDR3 is CASSRGLAGAEGEQFF. The CDR3 coding sequence is TGCGCCAGCAGCAGGGGGCTAGCGGGAGCCGAGGGTGAGCAGTTCTTC.

This chain joins TRBV7-2 and TRBJ2-7, with 7 bases that match TRBD2. Germline V lookup: CDR1 SGHTA, CDR2 FQGNSA. The CDR3 consists of 14 residues. The ends lost 0 bases at V and 5 bases at J; junction bases unmatched: 4. The CDR3 sequence: CASSLAGGFNEQYF. The CDR3 region has the DNA TGTGCCAGCAGCTTAGCGGGAGGGTTTAACGAGCAGTACTTC. Filled out from reference TRBV7-2 and TRBJ2-7, the complete variable domain reads GAGVSQSPSNKVTEKGKDVELRCDPISGHTALYWYRQSLGQGLEFLIYFQGNSAPDKSGLPSDRFSAERTGGSVSTLTIQRTQQEDSAVYLCASSLAGGFNEQYFGPGTRLTVT.

The chain has TRBV29-1 and TRBJ2-1, with TRBD1 identical over 12 bases. The CDR3 runs to 14 residues. The germline CDR1 and CDR2 sequences are SQVTM and ANQGSEA. After removal of 8 bases from V and 7 bases from J, the junction contained 9 bases not matched to a gene. The CDR3 region has the DNA TGCAGCAGTGCCGGGACAGGGGGCATGAATGAGCAGTTCTTC. This encodes CSSAGTGGMNEQFF.

The rearrangement links TRBV6-2 or TRBV6-3 to TRBJ2-3; D may be TRBD2 (5 bases). The V gene lost 0 bases and the J gene lost 0 bases, with 10 bases spanning the gap. From germline, CDR1 is MNHEY and CDR2 SVGEGT. The CDR3 has 16 amino acids. The CDR3 sequence is CASSYSAGGSTDTQYF. DNA of the CDR3: TGTGCCAGCAGTTACTCGGCGGGTGGGAGCACAGATACGCAGTATTTT.